The sample holds one count of the clone carrying this TCR beta chain. The antigen remains unidentified. These data are taken from a study of T cell responses to AZD1222 COVID-19 vaccine. Findings and limits, study-wide: Donors were chiefly white British, with a greater number of females, and clonal diversity was perhaps underestimated. Reportedly, nearly half of unique spike TCRs recognized epitopes outside B.1.351/B.1.1.7 mutations.

The CDR3 contains 14 residues. Germline V CDR1 and CDR2: SGDLS, YYNGEE. V was cut by 0 bases and J by 2 bases, with 9 bases left in between. The data were produced by immunoSEQ multiplex PCR, yet TCRdb's version contains in-frame clones alone and is incomplete. Among 95,000 to 100,000 clones listed, less than 95% were seen once. The receptor was derived from an adult in good health. Here the sequenced sample was peripheral blood, taken on day 0 of AZD1222 vaccination. The genes are TRBV9 and TRBJ2-7; D is possibly TRBD1 or TRBD2 (5 bases each). The DNA for the CDR3 is TGTGCCAGCAGCGTAGCTGAGGGGCCCTACGAGCAGTACTTC. Residues: CASSVAEGPYEQYF.